Shown below are 20 T cell receptor beta chains from a single sample sequenced in a study of blood T cell repertoires in COVID-19. Produced via immunoSEQ multiplex PCR; TCRdb's table is partial and in-frame only. This sample yields 90,000 to 150,000 clones, of which less than 85% are seen a single time; about 2.7% belongs to the top ten. Sequencing used peripheral blood. Source of these receptors: a man aged 45-65 years with acute or convalescent COVID-19.

The V call is TRBV9, the J call TRBJ2-1; possible D gene TRBD1, 5 bases. There are 16 residues in the CDR3. Germline lookup yields CDR1 SGDLS and CDR2 YYNGEE. V shed 4 bases and J shed 0 bases, with 14 bases lying between them. CDR3 loop: CASSPHGQSSYNEQFF. The CDR3 coding sequence is TGTGCCAGCAGCCCCCACGGACAAAGCTCCTACAATGAGCAGTTCTTC.

The chain joins TRBV28 to TRBJ1-1; D ambiguous. The V gene lost 8 bases and the J gene lost 5 bases, with 21 bases spanning the gap. CDR1 and CDR2 (germline): MDHEN, SYDVKM. This CDR3 comprises 15 residues. Here the CDR3 reads CASAKPNGFLTEAFF. CDR3 nucleotides: TGTGCCAGCGCTAAGCCCAACGGGTTTTTGACTGAAGCTTTCTTT.

This rearrangement joins TRBV6-1 to TRBJ2-3; a possible D gene is TRBD2 (5 bases). Germline loops: CDR1 MNHNS, CDR2 SASEGT. V was cut by 3 bases and J by 5 bases, with 12 bases left in between. This CDR3 comprises 14 residues. The CDR3 coding sequence is TGTGCCAGCAGTGAGGGAAACGAGGGAGATACGCAGTATTTT. This translates into CASSEGNEGDTQYF.

The chain uses TRBV3-1 (or the pseudogene TRBV3-2) and TRBJ2-7; D ambiguous. Trimming took 0 bases from V and 5 from J, leaving 5 bases between them. The CDR3 length is 12 residues. In germline, CDR1 is LGHDT, CDR2 YNNKEL (reference sequence). The CDR3 region has the DNA TGTGCCAGCAGCCAAGATAGCCACGAGCAGTACTTC. Translating it yields CASSQDSHEQYF.

CDR3 DNA: TGCGCCAGCAGCCAGAATGGACAGGGGAGCCCTAATGAGCAGTTCTTC. This sequence encodes CASSQNGQGSPNEQFF. J is TRBJ2-1 and V is TRBV5-1, with 9 bases aligning to TRBD1. This CDR3 comprises 16 residues. From germline, CDR1 is SGHRS and CDR2 YFSETQ. Germline trimming cut 4 bases from V and 7 bases from J; bases unmatched to any gene: 12.

The rearrangement links TRBV12-5 to TRBJ1-1, with D tentatively TRBD1 (5 bases). This CDR3 is 15 amino acids long. V lost 1 base and J lost 5, with 14 bases in between. Germline CDR1 is LGHNT and CDR2 is FRNRAP. CDR3: CASGLGLGGWTEAFF. CDR3 in DNA: TGTGCTAGTGGTTTGGGCCTCGGGGGTTGGACTGAAGCTTTCTTT.

The chain has TRBV14 and TRBJ2-5, with 9 nucleotides matching TRBD2. V dropped 3 bases and J dropped 2; count of bases not matched to a gene: 10. The CDR3 sequence is 17 residues long. CDR1 SGHDN and CDR2 FVKESK come from the germline V gene. The CDR3 loop reads CASSHLGGGDSQETQYF. The CDR3 DNA reads as TGTGCCAGCAGCCACCTGGGCGGGGGGGACTCTCAAGAGACCCAGTACTTC.

This chain links TRBV5-1 with TRBJ1-2; D call uncertain. The CDR3 has 12 residues. The germline V and J ends were trimmed by 2 bases and 6 bases, with 8 bases remaining between them. Germline V CDR1 and CDR2: SGHRS, YFSETQ. CDR3 region: CASSFAGDGYTF. The CDR3 bases are TGCGCCAGCAGCTTCGCGGGAGATGGCTACACCTTC. The full variable domain, its missing parts supplied by reference TRBV5-1 and TRBJ1-2, is KAGVTQTPRYLIKTRGQQVTLSCSPISGHRSVSWYQQTPGQGLQFLFEYFSETQRNKGNFPGRFSGRQFSNSRSEMNVSTLELGDSALYLCASSFAGDGYTFGSGTRLTVV.

The J gene is TRBJ2-5, the V gene TRBV5-1; 8 nucleotides match TRBD1. There are 14 residues in the CDR3. Germline CDR1 SGHRS, CDR2 YFSETQ. Germline trimming cut 4 bases from V and 1 base from J; bases unmatched to any gene: 3. CDR3 loop: CASSKGQAQETQYF. The DNA for the CDR3 is TGCGCCAGCAGCAAGGGACAGGCCCAAGAGACCCAGTACTTC.

The chain joins TRBV7-9 to TRBJ2-1, with 7 bases identical to TRBD2. The V gene end was trimmed by 1 base and the J gene end by 0 bases; junction bases not matched to a gene: 6. Germline lookup yields CDR1 SEHNR and CDR2 FQNEAQ (reference sequence). The CDR3 has 17 amino acids. CDR3: CASSLDQRGSSYNEQFF. The CDR3 nucleotides read TGTGCCAGCAGCTTAGATCAGCGGGGAAGCTCCTACAATGAGCAGTTCTTC.

This sequence joins TRBV5-1 and TRBJ2-2; tentative D call: TRBD1 (6 bases). V lost 2 bases to trimming and J lost 2 bases, with 10 bases between them. This CDR3 is 15 amino acids long. CDR1 is SGHRS and CDR2 is YFSETQ in the germline V gene. The DNA for the CDR3 is TGCGCCAGCAGCTTCGGGACACAAAACACCGGGGAGCTGTTTTTT. Its protein is CASSFGTQNTGELFF.

The chain couples TRBV19 to TRBJ2-4, with D possibly matching TRBD1 (6 bases). Germline values: CDR1 LNHDA, CDR2 SQIVND (reference sequence). Trimming left V 6 bases short and J 10 bases short, with 19 bases between. CDR3 length: 14 residues. For the CDR3, the DNA is TGTGCCAGTAGCCTTGGTCCAGGGGTTAGGATTCAGTACTTC. It translates to CASSLGPGVRIQYF.

The V and J genes are TRBV4-1 and TRBJ2-1, with D tentatively TRBD2 (6 bases). The CDR3 is 17 amino acids. Deletions cut 3 bases from V and 1 base from J, with 16 bases between. Germline-derived CDR1 and CDR2 are MGHRA and YSYEKL. DNA for the CDR3: TGCGCCAGCAGCCAGCTTAGCGGTGGCTTATCCTACAATGAGCAGTTCTTC. This encodes CASSQLSGGLSYNEQFF.

The chain uses TRBV29-1 and TRBJ1-3; D remains ambiguous. Germline CDR1 is SQVTM and CDR2 is ANQGSEA. CDR3 length equals 14 residues. V gave up 4 bases and J gave up 0 bases, with 10 bases separating them. The CDR3 sequence: CSVGDTGSGNTIYF. Written as DNA, the CDR3 is TGCAGCGTTGGTGACACCGGCTCTGGAAACACCATATATTTT. Full variable domain (rest looked up from reference TRBV29-1 and TRBJ1-3): SAVISQKPSRDICQRGTSLTIQCQVDSQVTMMFWYRQQPGQSLTLIATANQGSEATYESGFVIDKFPISRPNLTFSTLTVSNMSPEDSSIYLCSVGDTGSGNTIYFGEGSWLTVV.

The rearrangement links TRBV19 to TRBJ1-2, with D unresolved. The CDR3 is made up of 13 amino acids. Trimming took off 11 bases at V and 3 bases at J, with 16 bases between the two ends. In germline, CDR1 is LNHDA, CDR2 SQIVND (reference sequence). The CDR3 DNA is TGTGCCTCGGAAAGTAGGCAGGACTATGGCTACACCTTC. Its protein product is CASESRQDYGYTF.

This chain connects TRBV2 to TRBJ2-5; possibly TRBD1 for D (6 bases). The CDR3 is made up of 13 amino acids. Deletions cut 5 bases from V and 2 bases from J, with 9 bases between. Germline V gene lookup returns CDR1 SNHLY and CDR2 FYNNEI. The CDR3 sequence: CASSPQGQETQYF. The CDR3 nucleotides read TGTGCCAGCAGTCCCCAGGGGCAAGAGACCCAGTACTTC. Complete variable domain (other parts from reference TRBV2 and TRBJ2-5): EPEVTQTPSHQVTQMGQEVILRCVPISNHLYFYWYRQILGQKVEFLVSFYNNEISEKSEIFDDQFSVERPDGSNFTLKIRSTKLEDSAMYFCASSPQGQETQYFGPGTRLLVL.

With respect to this clone: Other DNA sequences in this sample translate to the same CDR3. The rearrangement uses TRBV27 and TRBJ2-3; 9 bases agree with TRBD1. The CDR3 covers 15 residues. V trimming: 6 bases; J trimming: 4 bases; junction bases outside the gene matches: 8. CDR1 is MNHEY, CDR2 SMNVEV, per germline (reference sequence). The CDR3 region has the DNA TGTGCCAGCAGCTTCACAGGGGGCAGCCCAGATACGCAGTATTTT. This gives the protein CASSFTGGSPDTQYF.

This rearrangement joins TRBV15 to TRBJ1-5; 7 bases map to TRBD1. Germline loops: CDR1 LNHNV, CDR2 YYDKDF (reference sequence). CDR3 length equals 17 residues. Trimming at V came to 0 bases and at J to 1 base, leaving 6 bases not matched to a gene. The DNA of the CDR3 is TGTGCCACCAGCAGAGACCCCGGGACAGCAAGCAATCAGCCCCAGCATTTT. Its translation: CATSRDPGTASNQPQHF. Full variable domain (outside the CDR3, taken from reference TRBV15 and TRBJ1-5): DAMVIQNPRYQVTQFGKPVTLSCSQTLNHNVMYWYQQKSSQAPKLLFHYYDKDFNNEADTPDNFQSRRPNTSFCFLDIRSPGLGDTAMYLCATSRDPGTASNQPQHFGDGTRLSIL.

The chain links TRBV28 to TRBJ2-3; 7 nucleotides agree with TRBD2. The CDR3 is 15 amino acids. CDR1 MDHEN and CDR2 SYDVKM come from the germline V gene. The V gene end was trimmed by 3 bases and the J gene end by 4 bases; junction bases not matched to a gene: 7. CDR3 protein: CASSFGGGSADTQYF. The CDR3, as DNA: TGTGCCAGCAGTTTTGGTGGCGGGAGTGCAGATACGCAGTATTTT.

The chain carries TRBV4-2 and TRBJ2-3; 8 bases agree with TRBD2. Germline assignment: CDR1 LGHNA and CDR2 YNFKEQ. CDR3 size: 16 residues. The ends lost 0 bases at V and 4 bases at J; junction bases unmatched: 6. The CDR3 is CASSQDGEAGADTQYF. In nucleotides, the CDR3 is TGTGCCAGCAGCCAAGATGGGGAAGCGGGAGCAGATACGCAGTATTTT.